This T cell receptor (beta chain) originates from a study of T cells after yellow fever vaccination (dated by TCRdb to about 2019). Study-level background: The SMART-Seq v4 Ultra Low Input RNA kit was used to prepare libraries from fractions with low cell numbers. To track T-cell clones before and after primary and booster YFV17D yellow fever vaccination, bulk TCR alpha and beta repertoires were sequenced longitudinally. Two healthy male donors, one aged 18 to 29 and one aged 30 to 40 years, made up the cohort. Blood samples were taken at several timepoints before and after primary and secondary immunization, and bulk PBMC replicates and cell subsets were isolated. General study outcomes and caveats: A small fraction of clonotypes showed up in both the CD4 and CD8 compartments, probably as a result of convergent recombination. Computational filtering was required because FACS-sorted repertoires could contain abundant contaminating clonotypes from the bulk population. The study included only a couple of donors, which limits how far the findings can be generalized. Compared with the primary T-cell response, the secondary T-cell response was weaker but faster, peaking on day 5 rather than day 15. After the booster, most clones that had expanded after primary vaccination were detected again (around 96% of CD4 and under 90% of CD8), suggesting broad maintenance of memory.

Ten or more counts support this clonotype. Its antigen target is currently unknown. No quality values exist for individual bases; no much larger clone is one base distant. The sample's treatment or condition label, decoded: live attenuated yellow fever vaccine strain. At each blood-draw timepoint, two biological replicates of bulk PBMCs were collected. PBMCs were isolated from peripheral blood using a standard Ficoll-Paque protocol. TriZol was used to extract RNA from bulk PBMCs, from CD4 and CD8 fractions, and from dextramer-positive and dextramer-negative fractions. This sample was sequenced with an Illumina NovaSeq 6000. TCR cDNA was synthesized by 5'RACE template switching, through which a universal primer site and unique molecular identifiers were introduced. Priming of cDNA synthesis was performed from both the TCR alpha and TCR beta constant segments. Two PCR steps were used to amplify libraries, with sample barcodes and sequencing adapters being added in the second step. Sequencing of the libraries was done on either Illumina HiSeq 2500 (2x100 bp) or NovaSeq (2x150 bp). Processing in the source paper ran as follows. Reads were demultiplexed and collapsed into UMI consensus sequences with MIGEC, and V(D)J alignment was performed with MiXCR. Vaccine-responding clonotypes were defined with edgeR using replicate PBMC samples, requiring FDR below 0.01 and a log2 fold change above 5 up to day 15. Each bulk clonotype was labeled CD4 or CD8 based on which sequenced repertoire, CD4 or CD8, contained the clonotype at higher abundance. Starting from the raw public reads, TCRdb applied fastp trimming at Q25, assembled clones with MiXCR and retained in-frame beta chains. Each entry merges the rows of one CDR3 protein and shows their most common DNA and genes. The V and J calls, along with clone size, are taken from TCRdb and not from the paper's own processing. In this sample the table shows about 340,000 distinct CDR3 sequences, about 4% of which occur a single time. About 24% of the sample is taken by the ten largest.

The material was PBMCs, obtained 5 days after the yellow fever booster vaccination. The TCR sequence derives from a man between 18 and 35 years old who received the YFV17D yellow fever vaccine.

The bases are TGCGCCAGCAGCTTGCAGGGGGCGGACGAGCAGTACTTC. Its product reads: CASSLQGADEQYF. In this chain, TRBV5-1 is recombined with TRBJ2-7, and TRBD1 matches 8 of the central bases. CDR1 SGHRS and CDR2 YFSETQ are derived from the germline V gene. V has 1 base trimmed and J has 5 bases trimmed; junction bases matching no gene number 2. The cysteine opens and the phenylalanine closes a CDR3 of 13 amino acids. Left in the record is the CDR3 DNA by itself, 39 bases read in frame from the first base.